A selection of T cell receptor beta chains follows, all from one sample in a study of PD-1 blockade in classical Hodgkin lymphoma. Produced via immunoSEQ multiplex PCR; TCRdb's table is partial and in-frame only. The sample consists of roughly 20,000 clones, approximately 88% of them appearing once. The source was peripheral blood mononuclear cells (PBMCs), collected at baseline. Every receptor here comes from a human donor with classical Hodgkin lymphoma. CDR3s include the opening cysteine and the closing phenylalanine or tryptophan. A D gene is named only where the DNA matches it firmly. Clone size appears in some rows only: once, few, many, or a class for an expanded clone.

>-|TRBJ2-3|-|TRBV28
CASSPLGGSTDTQYF
TGTGCCAGCAGTCCGTTGGGTGGAAGCACAGATACGCAGTATTTT
>TRBD2|TRBJ2-1|few|TRBV4-3
CASSQDNLVAGGLYNEQFF
TGCGCCAGCAGCCAAGATAATCTGGTAGCGGGGGGGCTCTACAATGAGCAGTTCTTC
>-|TRBJ2-3|-|TRBV28
CASSLIRVGDWLVVDTQYF
TGTGCCAGCAGTTTGATTCGGGTAGGAGACTGGTTGGTCGTAGATACGCAGTATTTT
>TRBD1|TRBJ2-2|-|TRBV28
CAGRTGVNTGELFF
TGTGCCGGCAGGACAGGGGTGAACACCGGGGAGCTGTTTTTT
>-|TRBJ1-6|-|TRBV5-6
CASRITSSYNSPLHF
TGTGCCAGCAGGATAACGAGCTCCTATAATTCACCCCTCCACTTT
>-|TRBJ1-4|once|TRBV7-3
CDVGGATNEKLFF
TGTGACGTAGGGGGTGCAACTAATGAAAAACTGTTTTTT
>TRBD2|TRBJ2-7|few|TRBV4-1
CASSGELAGYEQYF
TGCGCCAGCAGCGGGGAGCTAGCGGGCTACGAGCAGTACTTC
>-|TRBJ2-1|-|TRBV10-1
CASSPRASNEQFF
TGCGCCAGCAGTCCCCGGGCCTCCAATGAGCAGTTCTTC
>-|TRBJ1-1|-|TRBV28
CASSLRRAGHTEAFF
TGTGCCAGCAGTTTGCGAAGGGCCGGGCACACTGAAGCTTTCTTT
>-|TRBJ1-6|-|TRBV7-6
CASSTSWEGNSPLHF
TGTGCCAGCAGCACCAGCTGGGAAGGAAATTCACCCCTCCACTTT
>TRBD1|TRBJ1-4|once|TRBV2
CASRWGQVPNEKLFF
TGTGCCAGCAGATGGGGACAGGTTCCTAATGAAAAACTGTTTTTT
>-|TRBJ2-1|few|TRBV7-2
CASSLAGRMGAGNEQFF
TGTGCCAGCAGCTTAGCTGGTCGGATGGGGGCGGGCAATGAGCAGTTCTTC
>-|TRBJ1-3|-|TRBV4-1
CASSQGASGNTIYF
TGCGCCAGCAGCCAAGGGGCCTCTGGAAACACCATATATTTT
>-|TRBJ1-2|once|TRBV7-8
CASSPRSVANYGYTF
TGTGCCAGCAGCCCCCGTTCAGTAGCTAACTATGGCTACACCTTC
>TRBD2|TRBJ2-2|-|TRBV4-1
CASSQPFPGLAGANTGELFF
TGCGCCAGCAGCCAGCCTTTCCCGGGACTAGCGGGTGCGAACACCGGGGAGCTGTTTTTT
>-|TRBJ1-1|-|TRBV6-5
CASSYSTEGNTEAFF
TGTGCCAGCAGTTACTCGACGGAGGGGAACACTGAAGCTTTCTTT
>-|TRBJ1-3|-|TRBV7-2
CASSLTATANSGNTIYF
TGTGCCAGCAGCTTAACCGCGACAGCAAACTCTGGAAACACCATATATTTT
>-|TRBJ2-2|-|TRBV7-9
CASSLRDGWTGELFF
TGTGCCAGCAGCTTAAGGGACGGGTGGACCGGGGAGCTGTTTTTT
>TRBD1|TRBJ2-1|-|TRBV28
CASSRPGQGPYNEQFF
TGTGCCAGCAGTCGTCCGGGACAGGGCCCGTACAATGAGCAGTTCTTC
>-|TRBJ2-3|-|TRBV7-9
CASSLGRDRTDTQYF
TGTGCCAGCAGCTTAGGGCGGGACCGAACAGATACGCAGTATTTT
>TRBD1|TRBJ2-5|-|TRBV7-6
CASSSPSGGGETQYF
TGTGCCAGCAGCTCCCCCTCAGGGGGCGGGGAGACCCAGTACTTC
>TRBD1|TRBJ1-5|-|TRBV27
CASSQRTGLNQPQHF
TGTGCCAGCAGTCAACGGACAGGGCTCAATCAGCCCCAGCATTTT
>-|TRBJ1-2|-|TRBV4-1
CASSQAPGPNYGYTF
TGCGCCAGCAGCCAAGCCCCGGGGCCCAACTATGGCTACACCTTC
>TRBD1|TRBJ2-2|-|TRBV5-4
CASSAGTGFTGELFF
TGTGCCAGCAGCGCGGGGACAGGTTTCACCGGGGAGCTGTTTTTT
>-|TRBJ2-1|-|TRBV19
CASRLGGRYNEQFF
TGTGCCAGTAGGCTCGGCGGCAGGTACAATGAGCAGTTCTTC
>-|TRBJ1-5|-|TRBV7-9
CASSHWGVNQPQHF
TGTGCCAGCAGCCACTGGGGTGTTAATCAGCCCCAGCATTTT
>-|TRBJ2-1|-|TRBV15
CATSHSPRENEQFF
TGTGCCACCAGCCATTCCCCCCGGGAGAATGAGCAGTTCTTC
>-|TRBJ2-7|-|TRBV21-1
CASQGKQGSYEQYF
TGTGCCAGCCAAGGAAAACAGGGCTCCTACGAGCAGTACTTC
>-|TRBJ1-1|-|TRBV19
CASIRGTEAFF
TGTGCCAGTATCCGCGGCACTGAAGCTTTCTTT
>-|TRBJ2-3|-|TRBV28
CASRTGTYSTDTQYF
TGTGCCAGCAGAACCGGGACCTATAGCACAGATACGCAGTATTTT
>-|TRBJ2-7|-|TRBV28
CASRGGYEQYF
TGTGCCAGCAGGGGTGGCTACGAGCAGTACTTC
>TRBD1|TRBJ1-6|-|TRBV2
CASSGRGKSPLHF
TGTGCCAGCAGTGGCAGGGGGAAATCACCCCTCCACTTT
>-|TRBJ2-2|-|TRBV10-3
CAISRPLGTNTGELFF
TGTGCCATCAGCCGACCTTTGGGTACGAACACCGGGGAGCTGTTTTTT
>TRBD2|TRBJ2-1|-|TRBV5-6
CASSLAGVAGGNEQFF
TGTGCCAGCAGCTTGGCCGGGGTGGCGGGGGGGAATGAGCAGTTCTTC
>TRBD1|TRBJ2-4|-|TRBV6-5
CASSLDRGKIQYF
TGTGCCAGCAGTTTGGACAGGGGGAAAATTCAGTACTTC
>-|TRBJ2-7|-|TRBV6-5
CASSFFQGQEQYF
TGTGCCAGCAGTTTTTTCCAAGGACAGGAGCAGTACTTC
>-|TRBJ1-4|-|TRBV5-8
CASSPWEGVVEKLFF
TGTGCCAGCAGCCCCTGGGAGGGGGTCGTGGAAAAACTGTTTTTT
>TRBD1|TRBJ2-2|-|TRBV19
CASSTLPGQGSGELFF
TGTGCCAGTAGTACCCTTCCCGGACAGGGGTCCGGGGAGCTGTTTTTT
>-|TRBJ1-1|-|TRBV20-1
CSAIVVTEAFF
TGCAGTGCTATCGTGGTGACTGAAGCTTTCTTT
>TRBD1|TRBJ1-1|-|TRBV28
CASSTTGGYPEAFF
TGTGCCAGCAGTACTACAGGGGGCTACCCTGAAGCTTTCTTT
>-|TRBJ1-1|-|TRBV6-5
CASSPSVMNTEAFF
TGTGCCAGCAGCCCCAGCGTCATGAACACTGAAGCTTTCTTT
>-|TRBJ2-5|-|TRBV14
CASSLAWETQYF
TGTGCCAGCAGCCTAGCTTGGGAGACCCAGTACTTC
>TRBD2|TRBJ2-1|-|TRBV4-3
CASSQEAGGYNEQFF
TGCGCCAGCAGCCAAGAAGCGGGGGGCTACAATGAGCAGTTCTTC
>-|TRBJ2-5|-|TRBV28
CASSWGTRQEMGETQYF
TGTGCCAGCAGTTGGGGCACTCGACAGGAAATGGGAGAGACCCAGTACTTC
>-|TRBJ2-5|-|TRBV29-1
CSVAPGKETQYF
TGCAGCGTTGCTCCAGGAAAAGAGACCCAGTACTTC
>TRBD2|TRBJ2-3|-|TRBV7-6
CASSRGGERLDTQYF
TGTGCCAGCAGCCGTGGGGGGGAACGGTTAGATACGCAGTATTTT
>-|TRBJ2-3|-|TRBV7-3
CASSLGPYTDTQYF
TGTGCCAGCAGCTTAGGGCCTTACACAGATACGCAGTATTTT
>TRBD1|TRBJ1-5|-|TRBV27
CASSFYRGDQPQHF
TGTGCCAGCAGTTTTTACAGGGGGGACCAGCCCCAGCATTTT